These T cell receptor beta chains were read from a single sample in a study of T cell repertoires in cytomegalovirus infection. One entry per CDR3 protein, called by TCRdb with MiXCR from the reads. The data hold under 90,000 distinct CDR3 sequences, with around 21% observed a single time. These receptors' antigens are unknown. The sample was PBMCs, sequenced either directly or after in vitro stimulation (not recorded which). The receptors stem from a human donor in good health (CMV status not recorded). Some clones in this sample may be carry-over from other donors' samples. Both conserved end residues are part of each CDR3. D genes are given only for firm matches. Only some rows state a clone size, as once, few, many or a class for expanded clones.

CDR3 protein | CDR3 DNA | J gene | D gene | V gene | clone size
CASSPRPNPHEKLFF | TGTGCCAGCAGTCCCCGTCCGAACCCCCATGAAAAACTGTTTTTT | TRBJ1-4 | - | TRBV7-2 | many
CAGGRVQETQYF | TGTGCCGGAGGGCGGGTCCAAGAGACCCAGTACTTC | TRBJ2-5 | - | TRBV30 | few
CASSLVGSWMDTEAFF | TGTGCCAGCAGCTTAGTAGGTAGTTGGATGGACACTGAAGCTTTCTTT | TRBJ1-1 | - | TRBV7-8 | many
CASSFGFRTSGTDTQYF | TGTGCCAGCAGCTTCGGGTTTAGGACTAGCGGTACAGATACGCAGTATTTT | TRBJ2-3 | TRBD2 | TRBV7-2 | many
CASSSGTSGGNEQFF | TGTGCCAGCAGTTCCGGGACTAGCGGGGGCAATGAGCAGTTCTTC | TRBJ2-1 | TRBD2 | TRBV28 | few
CSARAALSGNTIYF | TGCAGTGCTAGAGCCGCCCTCTCTGGAAACACCATATATTTT | TRBJ1-3 | - | TRBV20-1 | -
CASSLLPDRSIYF | TGTGCCAGCAGCTTACTCCCGGACCGATCCATATATTTT | TRBJ1-3 | - | TRBV7-2 | few
CASSLDLLAGVRNEQFF | TGTGCCAGCAGCTTGGACCTACTAGCGGGAGTTAGAAATGAGCAGTTCTTC | TRBJ2-1 | TRBD2 | TRBV7-2 | many
CSVWRDLDGNTIYF | TGCAGCGTTTGGAGGGACCTTGACGGAAACACCATATATTTT | TRBJ1-3 | - | TRBV29-1 | few
CASSLTSGRSSGYTGELFF | TGTGCCAGCAGCCTGACTAGCGGGAGGAGTTCGGGGTACACCGGGGAGCTGTTTTTT | TRBJ2-2 | TRBD2 | TRBV7-2 | many
CASKWTGEGQPQHF | TGTGCCAGCAAATGGACAGGGGAAGGTCAGCCCCAGCATTTT | TRBJ1-5 | TRBD1 | TRBV7-2 | many
CAYGDRNQPQHF | TGTGCCTATGGCGACAGAAATCAGCCCCAGCATTTT | TRBJ1-5 | - | TRBV30 | -
CASSVRDSYNEQFF | TGTGCCAGCAGCGTTAGGGATTCCTACAATGAGCAGTTCTTC | TRBJ2-1 | - | TRBV7-8 | many
CASSQLQGAGNSPLHF | TGTGCCAGCAGCCAATTACAGGGGGCAGGGAATTCACCCCTCCACTTT | TRBJ1-6 | TRBD1 | TRBV12-3/TRBV12-4 | -
CASSQDFLETQYF | TGTGCCAGCAGCCAAGACTTCCTAGAGACCCAGTACTTC | TRBJ2-5 | - | TRBV7-2 | many
CASRGPLGQTQYF | TGTGCCAGTAGAGGACCCCTCGGTCAGACCCAGTACTTC | TRBJ2-5 | - | TRBV6-1 | many
CASSQGASDTQYF | TGTGCCAGCAGCCAAGGAGCCTCAGATACGCAGTATTTT | TRBJ2-3 | - | TRBV14 | few
CASSYSDRGLRGYTF | TGTGCCAGCAGTTACTCCGACAGGGGGCTCCGGGGCTACACCTTC | TRBJ1-2 | TRBD1 | TRBV6-5 | -
CASSQRGRTGLGTDTQYF | TGCGCCAGCAGCCAGAGAGGTCGAACGGGACTAGGCACAGATACGCAGTATTTT | TRBJ2-3 | TRBD2 | TRBV4-3 | -
CASGLPPRRDNEQFF | TGTGCTAGTGGTTTGCCCCCCCGCAGGGACAATGAGCAGTTCTTC | TRBJ2-1 | - | TRBV12-5 | -
CASSHLSGGKTGELFF | TGCGCCAGCAGCCACCTCTCTGGGGGGAAAACCGGGGAGCTGTTTTTT | TRBJ2-2 | - | TRBV4-3 | -
CASVRDITYNEQFF | TGTGCCAGCGTTCGGGACATAACTTACAATGAGCAGTTCTTC | TRBJ2-1 | - | TRBV6-2/TRBV6-3 | -
CASTDLVDSPYEQYF | TGTGCCAGCACTGACCTTGTGGACAGCCCCTACGAGCAGTACTTC | TRBJ2-7 | - | TRBV2 | many
CASSFIGPWTSGIQETQYF | TGCGCCAGCAGCTTCATTGGTCCGTGGACTAGCGGGATTCAAGAGACCCAGTACTTC | TRBJ2-5 | TRBD2 | TRBV5-1 | -
CASSLGDPRRNQPQHF | TGTGCCAGCAGCCTTGGGGACCCCAGACGGAATCAGCCCCAGCATTTT | TRBJ1-5 | - | TRBV5-6 | once